The sequence of this TCR beta chain was determined in a study of tumor and adjacent non-tumor tissue in lung cancer. Study details: Approximately 4.2 million productive TCRbeta reads were obtained per sample on average. The study, taken as a whole, reports: Normal lung showed higher cumulative top 100 clone frequency than tumor. Higher tumor TCR diversity was associated with shorter survival.

The template was RNA from unsorted bulk tissue. Worth noting for this clonotype: Its antigen is not known. Mismatch with germline at one junction end may stem from a read error.

The CDR3 runs to 16 residues. Germline V CDR1 and CDR2: DFQATT, SNEGSKA (reference sequence). TCRbeta libraries were built with three rounds of nested PCR, modified from ARM-PCR. TCRdb passed the multiplex PCR reads through MiXCR, listing each CDR3 protein once. The table shows fewer than 85,000 distinct CDR3 sequences, with around 78% occurring only once. The clonotype originates from a man between 60 and 70 years old with non-small cell lung cancer. Sequencing was performed on lung tumor tissue. V is TRBV20-1 and J is TRBJ2-7, with TRBD1 matching over 9 bases. The CDR3 DNA follows: TGTAGTGCTAGAGACGGATGGGACAGGGTATCCTACGAGCGGTACTTC. Its protein product is CSARDGWDRVSYERYF.